These 32 T cell receptor beta chains were all obtained from the same sample, sequenced in a study of blood T cell repertoires in COVID-19. Some clones are missing from TCRdb's copy, which holds only in-frame ones; the method was immunoSEQ multiplex PCR. The sample lists around 400,000 clones, about 89% occurring once. Sequenced material: PBMCs or T cells enriched from blood (not recorded which). These TCRs come from a middle-aged woman who had been exposed to COVID-19.

The chain combines TRBV11-2 with TRBJ1-2, with D unclear. The germline V and J ends were trimmed by 4 bases and 6 bases, with 15 bases remaining between them. There are 14 residues in the CDR3. Germline lookup yields CDR1 SGHAT and CDR2 FQNNGV. The CDR3 DNA sequence: TGTGCCAGCAGCTCCCGGAACGCCCGGGATGGCTACACCTTC. It codes for CASSSRNARDGYTF.

The chain is built from TRBV12-3 or TRBV12-4 and TRBJ2-1, with D possibly being TRBD2 (5 bases). With 3 bases removed from V and 5 bases from J, the gap between germline ends came to 5 bases. This CDR3 contains 12 residues. Here the CDR3 reads CASSLRDNEQFF. The CDR3 region has the DNA TGTGCCAGCAGTTTGCGGGACAATGAGCAGTTCTTC.

The rearrangement uses TRBV9 and TRBJ2-1, with 8 bases that match TRBD2. The CDR3 runs to 15 residues. Germline CDR1 and CDR2: SGDLS and YYNGEE. V lost 0 bases to trimming and J lost 5 bases; unmatched junction nucleotides: 4. The CDR3 region is CASSVVSGGDNEQFF. The DNA for the CDR3 is TGTGCCAGCAGCGTAGTAAGCGGGGGAGACAATGAGCAGTTCTTC.

The V call is TRBV5-1, the J call TRBJ2-1, with 9 bases identical to TRBD2. There are 14 residues in the CDR3. Germline values: CDR1 SGHRS, CDR2 YFSETQ. The trim removed 4 bases at V and 7 bases at J, leaving 6 bases unmatched. CDR3 residues: CASSPGGLANEQFF. The CDR3 bases are TGCGCCAGCAGCCCGGGGGGACTAGCAAATGAGCAGTTCTTC.

The chain employs TRBV5-1 and TRBJ2-2; 12 nucleotides align to TRBD2. V dropped 4 bases and J dropped 4; count of bases not matched to a gene: 8. From germline, CDR1 is SGHRS and CDR2 YFSETQ. The CDR3 spans 17 residues. CDR3 protein: CASSPPSGGALTGELFF. Here the CDR3 DNA reads TGCGCCAGCAGCCCTCCTAGCGGGGGGGCCCTCACCGGGGAGCTGTTTTTT.

V gene TRBV15 combines with J gene TRBJ2-1; 11 bases align to TRBD2. Germline V lookup: CDR1 LNHNV, CDR2 YYDKDF (reference sequence). This CDR3 region has 16 residues. Germline trimming cut 3 bases from V and 4 bases from J; bases unmatched to any gene: 5. CDR3 DNA sequence: TGTGCCACCAGCAGGCCGGGGACTAGCGGTTACAATGAGCAGTTCTTC. Translation gives CATSRPGTSGYNEQFF.

This clone was detected only a few times. The CDR3 sequence is CASSRVAGSSYGYTF. CDR3 DNA: TGTGCCAGCAGCCGCGTGGCCGGGTCGAGCTATGGCTACACCTTC. The rearrangement joins TRBV3-1 (or the pseudogene TRBV3-2) to TRBJ1-2; D unresolved. Trimming cost V 4 bases and J 4 bases, with 16 bases left between them. Germline V gene sequence: CDR1 LGHDT, CDR2 YNNKEL (reference sequence). This CDR3 has 15 amino acids.

This sequence joins TRBV6-6 and TRBJ2-5, with a tentative D call TRBD1 (5 bases). The germline V gene encodes CDR1 MNHNY and CDR2 SVGAGI (reference sequence). The CDR3 contains 15 residues. Between the trimmed V and J ends, which lost 0 bases and 1 base, there was a span of 9 bases. In nucleotides, the CDR3 is TGTGCCAGCAGTTACTCGAAGGGGCCCCAAGAGACCCAGTACTTC. Translated: CASSYSKGPQETQYF.

The chain uses TRBV30 and TRBJ1-3; D possibly corresponds to TRBD1 (5 bases). The CDR3 is 10 amino acids. The germline CDR1 and CDR2 sequences are GTSNPN and SVGIG (reference sequence). V lost 4 bases and J 9 bases, leaving 7 bases between the germline ends. The CDR3 region is CAWNRGTIYF. The CDR3 DNA sequence: TGTGCCTGGAATAGGGGCACCATATATTTT.

J is TRBJ1-2 and V is TRBV25-1; D possibly corresponds to TRBD1 (5 bases). Trimming left V 3 bases short and J 3 bases short, with 11 bases between. This CDR3 spans 14 amino acids. CDR1 MGHDK and CDR2 SYGVNS come from the germline V gene. The CDR3 bases are TGTGCCAGCAGTGAGGCGGGGGTCGACTATGGCTACACCTTC. This codes for CASSEAGVDYGYTF.

The V and J genes are TRBV6-5 and TRBJ2-1, with 8 positions matching TRBD2. Germline V CDR1 and CDR2: MNHEY, SVGAGI. Trimming cost V 5 bases and J 6 bases; bases outside gene matches: 9. This CDR3 is 15 amino acids long. The CDR3 loop reads CASSPSGTRFNEQFF. The CDR3 DNA follows: TGTGCCAGCAGTCCCTCCGGGACTAGATTCAATGAGCAGTTCTTC.

The chain carries TRBV18 and TRBJ1-5; maybe TRBD1 (5 bases). V lost 3 bases and J lost 4, with 10 bases in between. Germline-derived CDR1 and CDR2 are KGHSH and LQKENI. This CDR3 contains 14 residues. The CDR3 nucleotides read TGTGCCAGCTCACCCGCGCAGGGTAATCAGCCCCAGCATTTT. It is translated as CASSPAQGNQPQHF. The full variable domain, its missing parts supplied by reference TRBV18 and TRBJ1-5, is NAGVMQNPRHLVRRRGQEARLRCSPMKGHSHVYWYRQLPEEGLKFMVYLQKENIIDESGMPKERFSAEFPKEGPSILRIQQVVRGDSAAYFCASSPAQGNQPQHFGDGTRLSIL.

The chain couples TRBV24-1 to TRBJ2-7; 9 bases line up with TRBD1. The CDR3 runs 15 residues. J was trimmed by 6 bases and V by 2 bases; bases with no gene match: 7. Germline CDR1 KGHDR, CDR2 SFDVKD. CDR3 protein: CATSDSGTGLAEQYF. The CDR3 DNA reads TGTGCCACCAGTGATTCCGGGACAGGGTTAGCCGAGCAGTACTTC.

The chain employs TRBV6-5 and TRBJ2-1; TRBD2 aligns across 7 bases. The CDR3 is 15 amino acids. The germline CDR1 and CDR2 sequences are MNHEY and SVGAGI. J was trimmed by 3 bases and V by 4 bases; bases with no gene match: 6. The CDR3 is CASSSRASGYNEQFF. The DNA for the CDR3 is TGTGCCAGCAGTTCTCGGGCTAGCGGCTACAATGAGCAGTTCTTC.

The V call is TRBV30, the J call TRBJ1-4, with D unresolved. V shed 0 bases and J shed 7 bases, with 15 bases lying between them. Germline CDR1 is GTSNPN and CDR2 is SVGIG (reference sequence). The CDR3 extends over 15 amino acids. CDR3 protein: CAWSVRGGSGEKLFF. CDR3 DNA sequence: TGTGCCTGGAGTGTACGTGGAGGGTCGGGTGAAAAACTGTTTTTT.

V is TRBV7-2 and J is TRBJ1-2; D uncertain. In germline, CDR1 is SGHTA, CDR2 FQGNSA. V lost 1 base to trimming and J lost 4 bases, with 10 bases between them. This CDR3 spans 14 amino acids. The CDR3 reads CASSLGGSFYGYTF. In DNA, the CDR3 is TGTGCCAGCAGCTTAGGCGGCAGCTTCTATGGCTACACCTTC. Full variable domain (rest looked up from reference TRBV7-2 and TRBJ1-2): GAGVSQSPSNKVTEKGKDVELRCDPISGHTALYWYRQSLGQGLEFLIYFQGNSAPDKSGLPSDRFSAERTGGSVSTLTIQRTQQEDSAVYLCASSLGGSFYGYTFGSGTRLTVV.

The chain joins TRBV7-2 to TRBJ2-2, with D tentatively TRBD2 (6 bases). This CDR3 has 16 amino acids. Germline V CDR1 and CDR2: SGHTA, FQGNSA. V dropped 3 bases and J dropped 3 bases, with 14 bases sitting between them. CDR3 nucleotide sequence: TGTGCCAGCAGCTTGGGAAAGGCGGGACACACCGGGGAGCTGTTTTTT. Amino acids: CASSLGKAGHTGELFF.

This sequence joins TRBV11-3 and TRBJ2-7; TRBD2 agrees at 9 bases. The germline V gene encodes CDR1 SGHNT and CDR2 YENEEA. J was trimmed by 0 bases and V by 1 base; bases with no gene match: 10. This CDR3 has 18 amino acids. This chain's CDR3 is CASSLVSSGRTLSYEQYF. In nucleotides, the CDR3 is TGTGCCAGCAGCTTAGTCTCGAGCGGGAGGACCCTCTCCTACGAGCAGTACTTC.

The rearrangement joins TRBV2 to TRBJ2-1, with 10 positions matching TRBD2. V was clipped by 7 bases and J by 8 bases; unmatched bases: 8. The CDR3 consists of 14 residues. Germline CDR1 and CDR2: SNHLY and FYNNEI. The CDR3 DNA reads TGTGCCAGCATCCAGCGGGAGGGCTGGGATGAGCAGTTCTTC. As protein: CASIQREGWDEQFF.

The chain links TRBV3-1 (or the pseudogene TRBV3-2) to TRBJ1-1; no clear D. The CDR3 totals 16 residues. V lost 1 base to trimming and J lost 1 base, with 13 bases between them. Germline V gene data show CDR1 as LGHDT and CDR2 as YNNKEL (reference sequence). The CDR3 reads CASSQGRGLRNTEAFF. The CDR3 nucleotides read TGTGCCAGCAGCCAAGGCCGAGGCCTGCGGAACACTGAAGCTTTCTTT.

The chain links TRBV30 to TRBJ1-1; no clear D. In germline, CDR1 is GTSNPN, CDR2 SVGIG (reference sequence). The CDR3 totals 11 residues. Trimming removed 3 bases at V and 8 bases at J, with 10 bases between. This CDR3 is CAWSAPFEAFF. Written as DNA, the CDR3 is TGTGCCTGGAGCGCGCCCTTCGAAGCTTTCTTT.

The table lists this clone with a count of one. CDR3 in DNA: TGTGCCAGCAGTATTTACTCCTACAATGAGCAGTTCTTC. Its protein is CASSIYSYNEQFF. V usage is TRBV27 and J usage is TRBJ2-1; D gene unclear. CDR1 MNHEY and CDR2 SMNVEV come from the germline V gene (reference sequence). The CDR3 loop spans 13 amino acids. The V and J ends lost 5 bases and 0 bases respectively, with 5 bases between them.

The rearrangement uses TRBV19 and TRBJ2-7; weak D call: TRBD2 (6 bases). V was shortened by 5 bases and J by 7 bases, with 21 bases between the two germline ends. The V gene's germline CDR1 is LNHDA and CDR2 SQIVND (reference sequence). This CDR3 is 15 amino acids long. Here the CDR3 reads CASSSPGTVVLEQYF. CDR3 nucleotides: TGTGCCAGTAGTTCCCCCGGGACTGTGGTCTTGGAGCAGTACTTC.

This chain uses TRBV12-5 with TRBJ1-1, with 10 bases matching TRBD1. Germline CDR1 is LGHNT and CDR2 is FRNRAP. The J segment lost 9 bases and the V segment lost 5 bases, leaving 6 bases of the junction unmatched. This CDR3 comprises 13 residues. The CDR3 region is CASGPRQGAQAFF. CDR3 DNA: TGTGCTAGTGGTCCTCGACAGGGGGCACAAGCTTTCTTT.

The genes are TRBV10-3 and TRBJ1-5; D not resolved. This CDR3 is 14 amino acids long. Germline values: CDR1 ENHRY, CDR2 SYGVKD. V was cut by 5 bases and J by 6 bases, with 14 bases left in between. DNA of the CDR3: TGTGCCATCAGTATGAGGGATTCTGGTCAGCCCCAGCATTTT. Residues: CAISMRDSGQPQHF.

CDR3 amino acids: CASSLAWVGTEAFF. The CDR3 coding sequence is TGCGCCAGCAGCTTAGCGTGGGTTGGCACTGAAGCTTTCTTT. The V call is TRBV5-1, the J call TRBJ1-1; no clear D gene. V gave up 2 bases and J gave up 4 bases, with 12 bases separating them. This CDR3 has 14 amino acids. The V gene's germline CDR1 is SGHRS and CDR2 YFSETQ. Drawing the rest from reference TRBV5-1 and TRBJ1-1, the complete variable domain is KAGVTQTPRYLIKTRGQQVTLSCSPISGHRSVSWYQQTPGQGLQFLFEYFSETQRNKGNFPGRFSGRQFSNSRSEMNVSTLELGDSALYLCASSLAWVGTEAFFGQGTRLTVV.

This clone was seen a handful of times. The V and J genes are TRBV29-1 and TRBJ2-7; tentative D call: TRBD1 (6 bases). Looked up from germline, CDR1 is SQVTM and CDR2 is ANQGSEA. The CDR3 runs 17 residues. Trimming removed 2 bases from V and 0 bases from J, with 20 bases in between. The CDR3 spells CSVELPLPRDNSYEQYF. CDR3 nucleotide sequence: TGCAGCGTTGAATTGCCGCTACCCCGGGACAACTCCTACGAGCAGTACTTC.

The V and J genes are TRBV27 and TRBJ1-4; D possibly corresponds to TRBD1 (6 bases). CDR1 MNHEY and CDR2 SMNVEV come from the germline V gene (reference sequence). V shed 4 bases and J shed 3 bases, with 12 bases lying between them. CDR3 size: 15 residues. The CDR3: CASSWRRTANEKLFF. The CDR3 coding sequence is TGTGCCAGCAGTTGGAGGAGGACAGCTAATGAAAAACTGTTTTTT. The variable domain in full, completed from reference TRBV27 and TRBJ1-4, reads EAQVTQNPRYLITVTGKKLTVTCSQNMNHEYMSWYRQDPGLGLRQIYYSMNVEVTDKGDVPEGYKVSRKEKRNFPLILESPSPNQTSLYFCASSWRRTANEKLFFGSGTQLSVL.

J is TRBJ1-6 and V is TRBV12-3 or TRBV12-4; perhaps TRBD1 as D (6 bases). The CDR3 length is 13 residues. Trimming removed 5 bases from V and 8 bases from J, with 10 bases in between. The CDR3 coding sequence is TGTGCCAGCAGTGAACAGGGCTATTCACCCCTCCACTTT. It encodes CASSEQGYSPLHF.

This clone was detected once. The rearrangement links TRBV6-6 to TRBJ1-5; possible D gene TRBD1, 6 bases. CDR1 and CDR2 (germline): MNHNY, SVGAGI (reference sequence). This CDR3 is 14 amino acids long. Trimming removed 6 bases from V and 7 bases from J, with 16 bases in between. CDR3 in amino acids: CASSLGGGRQPQHF. Written as DNA, the CDR3 is TGTGCCAGCAGCCTGGGGGGGGGCCGGCAGCCCCAGCATTTT.

The CDR3: CASTEGGLGSYEQYF. Here the CDR3 DNA reads TGTGCCAGCACCGAGGGCGGCCTTGGTTCCTACGAGCAGTACTTC. V and J are TRBV7-2 and TRBJ2-7; tentative D call: TRBD2 (5 bases). The CDR3 has 15 residues. Trimming shortened V by 7 bases and J by 1 base, and 17 bases separated the two germline ends. Germline CDR1 reads SGHTA; CDR2 reads FQGNSA.

The chain uses TRBV19 and TRBJ1-1; D uncertain. Per germline, CDR1 LNHDA and CDR2 SQIVND (reference sequence). V was clipped by 8 bases and J by 1 base, with 17 bases between them. The CDR3 sequence is 15 residues long. The CDR3 DNA reads as TGTGCCAGTCGGGAAAATGCCCTTCCGAACACTGAAGCTTTCTTT. This sequence encodes CASRENALPNTEAFF.